Listed here are 30 T cell receptor beta chains from one sample, sequenced in a study of T cells in Graves' hyperthyroidism and ophthalmopathy. The TCR beta CDR3 regions underwent amplification using RNA transcripts as the source. A first-round RT-PCR of the TCR CDR3 used the HTBI primer set. TCRdb re-analysed the multiplex PCR reads in MiXCR, keeping a single row per CDR3 protein. The repertoire holds a few hundred thousand distinct CDR3 sequences, with 17% as singletons. The sequenced sample consisted of blood. The receptors derive from a woman aged 18-29 years with Graves' ophthalmopathy.

This chain links TRBV19 with TRBJ2-5; the match to TRBD2 covers 7 bases. The V gene end was trimmed by 6 bases and the J gene end by 4 bases; junction bases not matched to a gene: 8. This CDR3 has 14 residues. Germline CDR1 is LNHDA and CDR2 is SQIVND (reference sequence). Written as DNA, the CDR3 is TGTGCCAGTAGGTTGTGGGGCGGGAGAGAGACCCAGTACTTC. Protein sequence: CASRLWGGRETQYF.

This clonotype has at least ten counts. This chain connects TRBV6-2 or TRBV6-3 to TRBJ1-5; 8 bases line up with TRBD1. The CDR3 totals 17 residues. Unmatched junction bases numbered 6, after V lost 2 bases and J lost 0 bases. Germline lookup yields CDR1 MNHEY and CDR2 SVGEGT. The CDR3 coding sequence is TGTGCCAGCAGTTACCCCGGACAGGGTCATAGCAATCAGCCCCAGCATTTT. Translation gives CASSYPGQGHSNQPQHF.

This clonotype was recorded at least ten times. The genes are TRBV5-1 and TRBJ1-1; no clear D gene. The germline gives CDR1 SGHRS, CDR2 YFSETQ. The ends were cut back, 3 bases at V and 8 bases at J, with 14 bases in the middle. This CDR3 is built from 13 residues. This CDR3 is CASSSRERTEAFF. CDR3 DNA: TGCGCCAGCAGCTCCCGGGAGAGGACCGAAGCTTTCTTT.

This clonotype was seen many times. The CDR3 DNA reads TGTGCCAGCAGTTCGAGCGGGAGGGCCAATACAGATACGCAGTATTTT. Translation: CASSSSGRANTDTQYF. The V call is TRBV6-2 or TRBV6-3, the J call TRBJ2-3, with 10 bases that match TRBD2. CDR1 MNHEY and CDR2 SVGEGT come from the germline V gene. The V gene end was trimmed by 4 bases and the J gene end by 3 bases; junction bases not matched to a gene: 7. The CDR3 covers 16 residues.

This clonotype was seen more than once but under ten times. V gene TRBV19 combines with J gene TRBJ2-1; TRBD2 aligns across 13 bases. CDR1 and CDR2 (germline): LNHDA, SQIVND (reference sequence). V trimming: 3 bases; J trimming: 9 bases; junction bases outside the gene matches: 8. The CDR3 extends over 16 amino acids. In nucleotides, the CDR3 is TGTGCCAGTAGTATCAAATGGACTAGCGGGGGCGGTGAGCAGTTCTTC. It specifies CASSIKWTSGGGEQFF. Full variable domain (remainder filled in from reference TRBV19 and TRBJ2-1): DGGITQSPKYLFRKEGQNVTLSCEQNLNHDAMYWYRQDPGQGLRLIYYSQIVNDFQKGDIAEGYSVSREKKESFPLTVTSAQKNPTAFYLCASSIKWTSGGGEQFFGPGTRLTVL.

This clonotype was seen a few times. This chain uses TRBV6-2 or TRBV6-3 with TRBJ2-2; D is ambiguous. The CDR3 covers 15 residues. With 6 bases removed from V and 4 bases from J, the gap between germline ends came to 15 bases. Looked up from germline, CDR1 is MNHEY and CDR2 is SVGEGT. This CDR3 is CASSQSLAGTGELFF. In DNA form, the CDR3 reads TGTGCCAGCAGCCAGTCATTGGCAGGCACCGGGGAGCTGTTTTTT.

This chain links TRBV4-1 with TRBJ1-1; no firm D call. Germline V CDR1 and CDR2: MGHRA, YSYEKL. The CDR3 consists of 16 residues. The V end was cut by 4 bases, the J end by 1 base, with 16 bases between. This CDR3 is CASSRVIGRTNTEAFF. In nucleotides, the CDR3 is TGCGCCAGCAGCCGAGTGATAGGACGGACGAACACTGAAGCTTTCTTT.

This clonotype occurred a few times. V usage is TRBV3-1 and J usage is TRBJ2-2, with a tentative D call TRBD2 (5 bases). This CDR3 region has 17 residues. Germline loops: CDR1 LGHDT, CDR2 YNNKEL (reference sequence). V was trimmed by 6 bases and J by 5 bases, leaving 22 bases between them. The CDR3 region is CASSPVDGSVVTGELFF. The CDR3 DNA reads TGTGCCAGCAGTCCGGTGGATGGGAGTGTCGTTACCGGGGAGCTGTTTTTT. Using reference TRBV3-1 and TRBJ2-2 for the parts outside the CDR3, the full variable domain is DTAVSQTPKYLVTQMGNDKSIKCEQNLGHDTMYWYKQDSKKFLKIMFSYNNKELIINETVPNRFSPKSPDKAHLNLHINSLELGDSAVYFCASSPVDGSVVTGELFFGEGSRLTVL.

The chain carries TRBV7-3 and TRBJ2-6; 10 bases fit TRBD2. J was trimmed by 2 bases and V by 5 bases; bases with no gene match: 12. The CDR3 covers 19 residues. Germline V gene data show CDR1 as SGHTA and CDR2 as FQGTGA. CDR3 nucleotide sequence: TGTGCCAGCAGCCCCCTCGGGGGTGGACTAGCGGCTGGGGCCAACGTCCTGACTTTC. Translating gives CASSPLGGGLAAGANVLTF.

This clonotype was recorded a few times. The gene calls are TRBV7-9 and TRBJ2-5; D is unclear. Germline-derived CDR1 and CDR2 are SEHNR and FQNEAQ (reference sequence). Trimming took 7 bases from V and 5 from J, leaving 14 bases between them. This CDR3 is built from 13 residues. The CDR3: CASKRLPTETQYF. The CDR3 DNA sequence: TGTGCCAGCAAACGGCTCCCCACGGAGACCCAGTACTTC.

This clonotype was picked up a small number of times. J is TRBJ1-2 and V is TRBV5-1; no clear D. The CDR3 spans 15 residues. Deletions cut 0 bases from V and 0 bases from J, with 9 bases between. Germline V CDR1 and CDR2: SGHRS, YFSETQ. The CDR3 region has the DNA TGCGCCAGCAGCTTGGATGGGAACTCTAACTATGGCTACACCTTC. Encoded protein: CASSLDGNSNYGYTF.

V gene TRBV30 combines with J gene TRBJ2-3; D is undetermined. There are 14 residues in the CDR3. Germline lookup yields CDR1 GTSNPN and CDR2 SVGIG (reference sequence). The V end lost 5 bases, the J end lost 4 bases, and 16 bases lay between the germline ends. The CDR3 reads CAWFTGPRPDTQYF. In DNA form, the CDR3 reads TGTGCCTGGTTCACCGGGCCACGGCCAGATACGCAGTATTTT.

The chain joins TRBV28 to TRBJ1-4; D is possibly TRBD1 (6 bases). Trimming removed 2 bases from V and 4 bases from J, with 23 bases in between. The CDR3 has 19 amino acids. The germline gives CDR1 MDHEN, CDR2 SYDVKM. In nucleotides, the CDR3 is TGTGCCAGCAGTTTAAGAGTTAGTTTCGGCAACAGGGTTAATGAAAAACTGTTTTTT. Protein product: CASSLRVSFGNRVNEKLFF.

The chain joins TRBV20-1 to TRBJ2-2; maybe TRBD1 (6 bases). The V and J ends lost 6 bases and 3 bases respectively, with 14 bases between them. The CDR3 consists of 14 residues. The V gene's germline CDR1 is DFQATT and CDR2 SNEGSKA (reference sequence). DNA of the CDR3: TGCAGTGCGTATAAAAACAGGGACACCGGGGAGCTGTTTTTT. This codes for CSAYKNRDTGELFF.

This clonotype was recorded at least ten times. The rearrangement links TRBV28 to TRBJ2-1, with D possibly matching TRBD2 (5 bases). V lost 2 bases to trimming and J lost 7 bases, with 9 bases between them. The CDR3 has 13 amino acids. CDR1 is MDHEN, CDR2 SYDVKM, per germline. This CDR3 reads CASSLRRGNEQFF. CDR3 nucleotides: TGTGCCAGCAGTTTAAGGCGCGGGAATGAGCAGTTCTTC. Variable domain in full (rest from reference TRBV28 and TRBJ2-1): DVKVTQSSRYLVKRTGEKVFLECVQDMDHENMFWYRQDPGLGLRLIYFSYDVKMKEKGDIPEGYSVSREKKERFSLILESASTNQTSMYLCASSLRRGNEQFFGPGTRLTVL.

This chain joins TRBV4-1 and TRBJ1-4; no firm D call. Trimming cost V 3 bases and J 6 bases, with 26 bases left between them. The CDR3 contains 19 residues. Germline V gene data show CDR1 as MGHRA and CDR2 as YSYEKL. CDR3 residues: CASSHKVLSGYKSDEKLFF. In nucleotides, the CDR3 is TGCGCCAGCAGCCACAAGGTTCTTAGTGGGTACAAAAGTGATGAAAAACTGTTTTTT.

Of note for this clonotype: A read error is possible here, since a much larger clone lies one base away. This sequence joins TRBV2 and TRBJ2-1, with 11 nucleotides matching TRBD2. Germline loops: CDR1 SNHLY, CDR2 FYNNEI. This CDR3 has 14 amino acids. This chain's CDR3 is CTSSLLAGDNEQFF. DNA of the CDR3: TGTACCAGCAGTCTACTAGCGGGAGACAATGAGCAGTTCTTC. Full variable domain (outside the CDR3, taken from reference TRBV2 and TRBJ2-1): EPEVTQTPSHQVTQMGQEVILRCVPISNHLYFYWYRQILGQKVEFLVSFYNNEISEKSEIFDDQFSVERPDGSNFTLKIRSTKLEDSAMYFCTSSLLAGDNEQFFGPGTRLTVL.

This clonotype was recorded a few times. The chain combines TRBV6-1 with TRBJ1-5, with 7 bases identical to TRBD1. The length of the CDR3 is 15 residues. CDR1 and CDR2 (germline): MNHNS, SASEGT. Unmatched junction bases numbered 8, after V lost 5 bases and J lost 4 bases. The CDR3 protein is CASSPPTGQNQPQHF. The DNA of the CDR3 is TGTGCCAGCAGTCCCCCGACAGGGCAGAATCAGCCCCAGCATTTT.

Worth noting for this clonotype: A read error may explain this, as a much larger clone is one base away. V is TRBV4-2 and J is TRBJ1-5, with D maybe TRBD1 (5 bases). Looked up from germline, CDR1 is LGHNA and CDR2 is YNFKEQ. CDR3 length equals 15 residues. The CDR3 nucleotides read TGTGTCAGCAGCCAAGGAGGGGACGGCAATCAGCCCCAGCATTTT. Amino acids: CVSSQGGDGNQPQHF.

The CDR3 here is CAWTRGQEDGYTF. The CDR3 nucleotides read TGTGCCTGGACCCGAGGACAGGAGGACGGCTACACCTTC. This sequence joins TRBV30 and TRBJ1-2, with TRBD1 identical over 7 bases. The V gene end was trimmed by 4 bases and the J gene end by 8 bases; junction bases not matched to a gene: 10. There are 13 residues in the CDR3. Germline V gene data show CDR1 as GTSNPN and CDR2 as SVGIG (reference sequence).

This clonotype was observed at least ten times. The chain uses TRBV7-3 and TRBJ2-5; TRBD2 agrees at 9 bases. There are 15 residues in the CDR3. Trimming removed 2 bases from V and 4 bases from J; junction bases left unmatched: 5. Germline V gene data show CDR1 as SGHTA and CDR2 as FQGTGA. The CDR3 sequence is CASSLAGGSPETQYF. The CDR3 region has the DNA TGTGCCAGCAGCTTAGCGGGGGGGTCACCAGAGACCCAGTACTTC.

This clonotype appeared many times. The chain links TRBV11-2 to TRBJ2-4; D unclear. Trimming took off 3 bases at V and 0 bases at J, with 6 bases between the two ends. CDR1 and CDR2 from the germline V gene are SGHAT and FQNNGV. This CDR3 spans 14 amino acids. The CDR3 spells CASSFALAKNIQYF. CDR3 DNA sequence: TGTGCCAGCAGCTTTGCCCTAGCCAAAAACATTCAGTACTTC. Full variable domain (remainder filled in from reference TRBV11-2 and TRBJ2-4): EAGVAQSPRYKIIEKRQSVAFWCNPISGHATLYWYQQILGQGPKLLIQFQNNGVVDDSQLPKDRFSAERLKGVDSTLKIQPAKLEDSAVYLCASSFALAKNIQYFGAGTRLSVL.

This clonotype was seen only a few times. V gene TRBV4-3 combines with J gene TRBJ2-1, with D possibly being TRBD1 (6 bases). The germline V and J ends were trimmed by 0 bases and 4 bases, with 10 bases remaining between them. Germline CDR1 is LGHNA and CDR2 is YSLEER. The length of the CDR3 is 15 residues. The chain's CDR3 is CASSQDWTAYNEQFF. For the CDR3, the DNA is TGCGCCAGCAGCCAAGACTGGACAGCATACAATGAGCAGTTCTTC.

This clonotype was recorded many times. This chain joins TRBV5-1 and TRBJ1-6; 7 positions match TRBD1. The CDR3 has 15 amino acids. V gave up 5 bases and J gave up 7 bases; unmatched junction bases: 9. CDR1 is SGHRS and CDR2 is YFSETQ in the germline V gene. This CDR3 is CASRASGGANSPLHF. The CDR3 region has the DNA TGCGCCAGCAGAGCGTCAGGGGGTGCAAATTCACCCCTCCACTTT.

The rearrangement uses TRBV15 and TRBJ2-7, with 8 nucleotides matching TRBD2. The germline gives CDR1 LNHNV, CDR2 YYDKDF (reference sequence). The CDR3 length is 16 residues. The V and J ends lost 1 base and 2 bases, in that order; junction bases with no gene match: 7. CDR3: CATSRAGVAGTYEQYF. In DNA, the CDR3 is TGTGCCACCAGCAGAGCTGGGGTAGCGGGGACCTACGAGCAGTACTTC.

In its sample, this clonotype was seen many times. This rearrangement joins TRBV27 to TRBJ2-1, with a possible D match to TRBD1 (6 bases). Germline assignment: CDR1 MNHEY and CDR2 SMNVEV (reference sequence). Between the trimmed V and J ends, which lost 5 bases and 5 bases, there was a span of 13 bases. CDR3 length: 14 residues. The CDR3 loop reads CASSPRDINNEQFF. CDR3 nucleotide sequence: TGTGCCAGCAGTCCCCGGGACATTAACAATGAGCAGTTCTTC.

This clonotype occurred many times. The chain combines TRBV20-1 with TRBJ1-1, with D tentatively TRBD1 (5 bases). V was pared by 5 bases and J by 7 bases, with 20 bases between. Germline V gene sequence: CDR1 DFQATT, CDR2 SNEGSKA (reference sequence). CDR3 length: 14 amino acids. The CDR3 coding sequence is TGCAGTGCTGGATCACTTAGGGGACGGGATGAAGCTTTCTTT. Translated: CSAGSLRGRDEAFF.

This clonotype showed up many times. The chain is built from TRBV2 and TRBJ2-7, with D perhaps TRBD2 (6 bases). This CDR3 is 15 amino acids long. Trimming pared 6 bases from V and 4 bases from J, leaving 19 bases between. Germline V gene data show CDR1 as SNHLY and CDR2 as FYNNEI. CDR3 loop: CASRLGTQAGYEQYF. CDR3 DNA: TGTGCCAGCAGGCTTGGGACCCAAGCGGGTTACGAGCAGTACTTC. Looking up the rest from reference TRBV2 and TRBJ2-7 gives the full variable domain: EPEVTQTPSHQVTQMGQEVILRCVPISNHLYFYWYRQILGQKVEFLVSFYNNEISEKSEIFDDQFSVERPDGSNFTLKIRSTKLEDSAMYFCASRLGTQAGYEQYFGPGTRLTVT.

The J gene is TRBJ2-2, the V gene TRBV6-1; D may be TRBD1 (6 bases). The V and J ends lost 7 bases and 2 bases respectively, with 14 bases between them. CDR1 MNHNS and CDR2 SASEGT come from the germline V gene. The CDR3 spans 15 residues. DNA for the CDR3: TGTGCCAGCAAGGGGGTGAGGACTAACACCGGGGAGCTGTTTTTT. This gives the protein CASKGVRTNTGELFF.

This clonotype was detected only a few times. The V and J genes are TRBV11-1 and TRBJ2-2, with 12 bases matching TRBD2. The V segment lost 3 bases and the J segment 4 bases; nucleotides outside the gene matches: 6. CDR1 SGHAT and CDR2 FQDESV come from the germline V gene (reference sequence). The CDR3 loop spans 17 amino acids. The CDR3 protein is CASSFGTSGGRTGELFF. The CDR3 nucleotides are TGTGCCAGCAGCTTCGGTACTAGCGGGGGGCGCACCGGGGAGCTGTTTTTT.